This TCR beta chain was found in a study of T cell responses to AZD1222 COVID-19 vaccine. In the study overall: Second-dose schedules of about 4 or about 12 weeks were combined.

The length of the CDR3 is 11 residues. CDR1 SGHDT and CDR2 YYEEEE come from the germline V gene. Trimming removed 3 bases at V and 8 bases at J, with 8 bases between. Whole-study results and caveats: Repertoire sampling happened only post peak T cell response.

Libraries were prepared by immunoSEQ multiplex PCR; TCRdb keeps only in-frame clonotypes and omits some of them. The table lists roughly 180,000 clones, approximately 90% of them singletons. On this clone: Its antigen is not known.

The input for sequencing was peripheral blood, taken on day 0 of AZD1222 vaccination. The receptor was derived from an adult in good health. The rearrangement uses TRBV5-6 and TRBJ1-1; D is ambiguous. The CDR3 here is CASSSPGEAFF. The CDR3, as DNA: TGTGCCAGCAGCTCCCCGGGGGAAGCTTTCTTT.